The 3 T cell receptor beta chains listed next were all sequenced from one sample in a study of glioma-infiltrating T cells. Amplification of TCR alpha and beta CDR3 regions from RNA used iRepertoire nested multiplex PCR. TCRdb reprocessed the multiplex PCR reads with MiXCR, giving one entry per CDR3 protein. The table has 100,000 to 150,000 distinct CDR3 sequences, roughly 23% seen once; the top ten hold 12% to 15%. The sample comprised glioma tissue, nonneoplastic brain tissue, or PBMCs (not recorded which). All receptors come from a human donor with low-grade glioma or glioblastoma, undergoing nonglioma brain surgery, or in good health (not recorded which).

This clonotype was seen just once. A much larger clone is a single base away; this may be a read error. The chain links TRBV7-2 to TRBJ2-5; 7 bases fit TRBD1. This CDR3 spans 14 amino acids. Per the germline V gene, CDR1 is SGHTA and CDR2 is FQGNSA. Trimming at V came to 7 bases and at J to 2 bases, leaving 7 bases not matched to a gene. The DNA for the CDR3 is TGTGCCAGCATCCCTTCGACAGGGCAAGAGACCCAGTACTTC. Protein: CASIPSTGQETQYF.

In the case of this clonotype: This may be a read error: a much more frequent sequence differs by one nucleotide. CDR3 in amino acids: CAIIGARLAPEQYF. CDR3 sequence (DNA): TGTGCCATCATTGGAGCCCGACTAGCGCCCGAGCAGTACTTC. The V and J genes are TRBV10-3 and TRBJ2-7; 8 bases fit TRBD2. J gave up 6 bases and V 7 bases, and 11 bases lay outside the gene matches. Germline V lookup: CDR1 ENHRY, CDR2 SYGVKD. The length of the CDR3 is 14 residues.

Here the CDR3 DNA reads TGCAGCTATTGGCTAGCGGGACAAACGCTATTCGATGAGCAGTTCTTC. This sequence encodes CSYWLAGQTLFDEQFF. V gene TRBV29-1 combines with J gene TRBJ2-1; 9 bases map to TRBD2. The germline V gene has CDR1 SQVTM and CDR2 ANQGSEA. Unmatched junction bases numbered 19, after V lost 8 bases and J lost 8 bases. CDR3 length: 16 amino acids.